This TCR beta chain emerged from a study of T cell repertoires in cytomegalovirus infection. About the study: CMV epitopes in the study were HLA-C-restricted (recently identified) and HLA-B-restricted (well studied).

Trimming removed 0 bases from V and 1 base from J, with 8 bases in between. Germline lookup yields CDR1 MGHRA and CDR2 YSYEKL. The CDR3 is 15 amino acids. As regards this clonotype: Its target is unknown.

TCRdb called the reads again in MiXCR, with one record for every CDR3 protein. This table has tens of thousands of distinct CDR3 sequences, roughly 22% appearing once. Study conclusions and caveats: Summed frequency of shared TCR beta families picked out CMV carriers who also had the relevant HLA. It was HLA-C-restricted CMV-specific TCR beta clonotypes that dominated the response ex vivo.

The receptor was derived from a human donor in good health (CMV status not recorded). Some clones in this sample may be carry-over from other donors' samples. Sequencing used CD8+ T cells from cultured PBMCs, obtained from culture after CMV antigen stimulation. This rearrangement joins TRBV4-1 to TRBJ2-3, with D tentatively TRBD1 (6 bases). The CDR3 loop is CASSQEDRRTDTQYF. Here the CDR3 DNA reads TGCGCCAGCAGCCAAGAGGACAGACGCACAGATACGCAGTATTTT.